The rows below give T cell receptor beta chains drawn from one sample of a study of human T cells and chemical hapten exposure. TCRdb reprocessed the RACE reads via MiXCR and lists one record per CDR3 protein. The sample includes around 340,000 distinct CDR3 sequences, roughly 6.9% of them seen just once. This sample comprised whole blood, obtained in connection with sensitization to the hapten diphenylcyclopropenone (DPC). The receptors shown here come from a woman younger than 35 with alopecia areata. Some clones in this sample may be carry-over from other donors' samples. The CDR3 runs from the conserved cysteine through the conserved F or W. The order of the fields is V gene, J gene, CDR3 protein.

TRBV12-3/TRBV12-4	TRBJ1-5	CASSLLGFSQPQHF
TRBV6-2/TRBV6-3	TRBJ2-5	CASSYTEETQYF
TRBV7-2	TRBJ2-3	CASSPGPNTQYF
TRBV6-5	TRBJ1-5	CATRRTQNQPQHF
TRBV5-4	TRBJ2-1	CASSLKGLGQSEQFF
TRBV3-1	TRBJ1-1	CASSQGDRGRGKAFF
TRBV28	TRBJ1-2	CASRRDRALYGYTF
TRBV18	TRBJ1-1	CASSPRGTANTEAFF
TRBV18	TRBJ1-5	CASSPKMTGRNQPQHF
TRBV5-1	TRBJ1-6	CASRGLDSYNSPLHF
TRBV28	TRBJ1-5	CASSWGGQVQPQHF
TRBV6-5	TRBJ2-7	CASRSGAGEQYF
TRBV2	TRBJ2-4	CASRGLGDIQYF
TRBV7-2	TRBJ2-1	CASSKTGNEQFF
TRBV5-1	TRBJ2-7	CASSFLAGDEQYF
TRBV27	TRBJ2-1	CASSLYGVDREQFF
TRBV9	TRBJ1-2	CASSVGGRARPDYGYTF
TRBV5-1	TRBJ1-6	CASSPDGQENSPLHF
TRBV7-2	TRBJ2-5	CASSFPAGGQETQYF
TRBV28	TRBJ2-7	CASSKSGDTYEQYF
TRBV9	TRBJ2-2	CASSVFSSGGELFF
TRBV7-2	TRBJ2-3	CASSPTSGTTGTQYF
TRBV7-6	TRBJ2-2	CASSSQFRATGELFF
TRBV6-8	TRBJ1-1	CASSRIGGNAEAFF
TRBV5-1	TRBJ1-2	CASSLKGIHGYTF
TRBV4-2	TRBJ1-5	CASSQGATVSNQPQHF
TRBV5-4	TRBJ1-1	CASSLERQGVPEAFF
TRBV12-3/TRBV12-4	TRBJ1-5	CASSLGGVQPQHF
TRBV2	TRBJ1-5	CASTPSGRQPQHF
TRBV7-2	TRBJ1-6	CASSLTATQPSPLHF
TRBV4-3	TRBJ2-7	CASSQNRDTYEQYF
TRBV4-1	TRBJ1-1	CASSQDGRSNTEAFF
TRBV7-2	TRBJ1-5	CASSPDRGNQPQHF
TRBV2	TRBJ2-7	CASTLDRVSYEQYF
TRBV5-6	TRBJ1-1	CASSSFPGANTEAFF
TRBV7-9	TRBJ1-6	CASSPDLLGSPLHF
TRBV25-1	TRBJ2-3	CASLQGTDTQYF
TRBV3-1	TRBJ1-3	CASSHEKRNTIYF
TRBV4-2	TRBJ1-1	CASSQDPGVTEAFF
TRBV7-8	TRBJ2-1	CASSSRQDKNEQFF
TRBV12-3/TRBV12-4	TRBJ2-1	CASSFRLAEQFF
TRBV27	TRBJ1-4	CASSFTDSNEKLFF
TRBV7-2	TRBJ2-5	CASSLGALGAGGQETQYF
TRBV28	TRBJ1-1	CASSFRHTEAFF
TRBV20-1	TRBJ1-5	CSARNGLTEGFNQPQHF
TRBV12-3/TRBV12-4	TRBJ1-5	CASTYSNQPQHF
TRBV3-1	TRBJ1-6	CASSPLHVRPLHF
TRBV7-9	TRBJ1-4	CASSPPGPGEKLFF
TRBV4-3	TRBJ1-1	CASSQDPLAGNTEAFF